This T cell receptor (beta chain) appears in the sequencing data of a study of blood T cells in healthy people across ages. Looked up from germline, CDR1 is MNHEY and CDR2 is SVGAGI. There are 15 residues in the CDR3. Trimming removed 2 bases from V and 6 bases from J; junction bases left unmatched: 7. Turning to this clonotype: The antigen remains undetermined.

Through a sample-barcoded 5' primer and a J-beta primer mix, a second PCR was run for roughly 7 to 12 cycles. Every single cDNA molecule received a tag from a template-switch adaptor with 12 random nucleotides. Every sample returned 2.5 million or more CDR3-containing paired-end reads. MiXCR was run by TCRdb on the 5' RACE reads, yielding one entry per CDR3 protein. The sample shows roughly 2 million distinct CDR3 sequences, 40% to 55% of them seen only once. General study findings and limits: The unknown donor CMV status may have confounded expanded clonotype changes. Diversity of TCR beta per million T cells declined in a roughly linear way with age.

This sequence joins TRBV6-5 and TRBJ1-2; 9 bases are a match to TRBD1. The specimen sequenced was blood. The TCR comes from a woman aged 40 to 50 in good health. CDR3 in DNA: TGTGCCAGCAGTTACGGAACAGGGGGCCGCGATGGCTACACCTTC. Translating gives CASSYGTGGRDGYTF.